This T cell receptor (beta chain) is from a study of CD8 T cells in ankylosing spondylitis. Germline CDR1 MNHEY, CDR2 SMNVEV (reference sequence). There are 13 residues in the CDR3. Trimming stripped 4 bases from V and 5 bases from J, with 12 bases between. Molecular-barcoded quantitative 5'-RACE produced these TCR beta libraries. From the 5' RACE reads, TCRdb called clonotypes with MiXCR, one entry per CDR3 protein. This table holds roughly 230,000 distinct CDR3 sequences, 10% found once. Study outcomes and limitations: Clones that were linked to disease were CD8+ and were relatively rare in peripheral blood.

This clonotype was picked up many times. What it binds is unknown. Sequenced: blood, either unsorted or a sorted T cell fraction (not recorded which). This chain uses TRBV27 with TRBJ2-7; a possible D gene is TRBD2 (6 bases). The receptor's source is a male donor with ankylosing spondylitis or in good health (not recorded which). The CDR3 nucleotides read TGTGCCAGCAGTTACTCTAGGGAGGACGAGCAGTACTTC. Its translation: CASSYSREDEQYF.